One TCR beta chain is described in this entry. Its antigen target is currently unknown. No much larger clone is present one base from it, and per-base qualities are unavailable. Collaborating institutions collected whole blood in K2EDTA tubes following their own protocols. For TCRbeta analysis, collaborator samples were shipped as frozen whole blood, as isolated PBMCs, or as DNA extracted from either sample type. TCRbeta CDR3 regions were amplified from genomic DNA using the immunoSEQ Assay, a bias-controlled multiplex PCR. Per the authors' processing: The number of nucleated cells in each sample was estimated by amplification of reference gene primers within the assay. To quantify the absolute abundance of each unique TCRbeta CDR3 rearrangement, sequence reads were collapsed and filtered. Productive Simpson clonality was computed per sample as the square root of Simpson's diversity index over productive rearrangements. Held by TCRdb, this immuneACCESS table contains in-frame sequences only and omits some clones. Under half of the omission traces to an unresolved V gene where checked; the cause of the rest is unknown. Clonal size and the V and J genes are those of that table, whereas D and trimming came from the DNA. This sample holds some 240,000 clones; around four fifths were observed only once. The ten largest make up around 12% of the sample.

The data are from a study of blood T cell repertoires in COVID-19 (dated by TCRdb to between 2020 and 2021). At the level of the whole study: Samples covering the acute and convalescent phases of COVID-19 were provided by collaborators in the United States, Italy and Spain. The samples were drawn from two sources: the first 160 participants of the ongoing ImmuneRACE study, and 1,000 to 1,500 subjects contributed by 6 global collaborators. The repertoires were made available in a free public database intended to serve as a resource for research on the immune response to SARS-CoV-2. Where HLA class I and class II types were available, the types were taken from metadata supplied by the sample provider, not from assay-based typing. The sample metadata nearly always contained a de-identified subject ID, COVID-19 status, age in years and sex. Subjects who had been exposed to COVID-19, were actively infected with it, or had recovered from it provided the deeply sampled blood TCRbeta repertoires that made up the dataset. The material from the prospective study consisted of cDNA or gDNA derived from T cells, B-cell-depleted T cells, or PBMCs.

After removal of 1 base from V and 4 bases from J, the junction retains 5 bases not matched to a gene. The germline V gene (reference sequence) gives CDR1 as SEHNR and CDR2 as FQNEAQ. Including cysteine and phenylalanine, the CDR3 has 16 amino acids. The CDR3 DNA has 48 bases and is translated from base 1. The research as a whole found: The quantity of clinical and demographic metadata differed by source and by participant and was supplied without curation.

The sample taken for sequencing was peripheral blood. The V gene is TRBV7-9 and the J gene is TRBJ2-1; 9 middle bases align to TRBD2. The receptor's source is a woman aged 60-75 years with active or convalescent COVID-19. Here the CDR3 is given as CASSLGGGGAYNEQFF. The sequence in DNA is TGTGCCAGCAGCTTAGGCGGCGGGGGGGCTTACAATGAGCAGTTCTTC.